This T cell receptor beta chain was retrieved from a study of response to subunit inactivated influenza vaccine. This clonotype turned up a few times. TCRdb redid the calling of the RT-PCR reads with MiXCR, one entry per CDR3 protein. The repertoire holds 530,000 or so distinct CDR3 sequences, with 11% to 15% as singletons. The germline V gene encodes CDR1 LNHNV and CDR2 YYDKDF (reference sequence). Trimming removed 0 bases at V and 2 bases at J, with 11 bases between. This CDR3 is 16 amino acids long. This chain connects TRBV15 to TRBJ1-5; no reliable D call. Sequenced material: PBMCs from blood, taken 11 to 12 days after vaccination. This sequence originates from a middle-aged man who received an inactivated influenza vaccine. DNA of the CDR3: TGTGCCACCAGCAGAGATTGGGCGATGGGCAATCAGCCCCAGCATTTT. It yields the protein CATSRDWAMGNQPQHF.